What follows is one T cell receptor beta chain and its context. It lacks a known antigen. No much larger clonotype is one base removed from it; base qualities were not supplied. The data stem from a study of T cell responses to AZD1222 COVID-19 vaccine (dated by TCRdb to 2020 to 2023). Broadly, across the study: A total of over 230 trial participants underwent TCR sequencing, of whom about 200 received two doses of AZD1222 and 26 received two doses of the MenACWY control vaccine. Enrollment into the trials was organized by age into subgroups of 18-55, 56-69 and 70-plus years, and those subgroups contained approximately 150, 30 and 60 TCR-sequenced participants, respectively.

What the research found in general, with its limitations: Participants were mostly white British and included more females than males, and it was suggested by the authors that clonal diversity may have been underestimated. The 56-69-year group was small, and its depth increase did not reach significance, likely because of low power. A significant rise in spike-specific TCR breadth and depth was observed after two AZD1222 doses relative to day 0 and relative to MenACWY recipients. Nearly half of unique spike-specific TCRs reportedly recognized epitopes outside regions mutated in the B.1.351 and B.1.1.7 variants. The vaccine-associated CD4 TCRs covered the entire spike protein, and the dominant responses fell in regions 160-218 and 743-854. Conclusions about previously exposed vaccinees are limited, since just a handful of AZD1222 recipients were seropositive for SARS-CoV-2 at baseline. Because no day 14 peak-response samples were available, the repertoires could be characterized only after the peak T cell response.

The CDR3 regions of human TCRbeta chains were subjected to immunosequencing. The authors processed their data as follows. TCRs in the repertoires were matched against a reference library of SARS-CoV-2-specific TCRs that had been generated with the MIRA antigen-specificity platform. Breadth meant the fraction of unique TCRs that were SARS-CoV-2-associated, whereas depth meant the fraction of total T cells that were SARS-CoV-2-associated. Using the MIRA data, every spike-specific TCR was mapped to the spike region that the TCR reacted to and assigned to either a CD4 or a CD8 class. Log10-transformed breadth and depth values were compared by one-way ANOVA with Sidak's multiple comparisons tests. This immuneACCESS table, as held by TCRdb, lists in-frame sequences with V and J called but not all clones. Of the missing ones, under half trace to an unresolved V gene in checked studies; the others have no known cause. Clone size and V and J calls were adopted from that table, with D and trimming inferred from the DNA. The sample table holds about 150,000 clones, of which approximately 89% were seen once. The ten largest clones take up roughly 1.3% of the sample.

Trimming costs V 1 base and J 5 bases, and their ends lie 8 bases apart. As encoded in the germline V gene, CDR1 is SGHVS while CDR2 is FQNEAQ. From the cysteine through the phenylalanine, the CDR3 covers 13 amino acids. Here the CDR3 DNA is all that survives: 39 bases in frame from base 1. Sample time point, as interpreted from the label and publication: about 28 days (+/-7) after the second vaccine dose. AZD1222 recipients whose second dose came at about 4 weeks and those whose second dose came at about 12 weeks were combined into one group, since spike-specific TCR depth and breadth did not differ between the two schedules. The vaccinee samples were drawn from two UK trials, COV001 and COV002, one of which was a single-blind randomized controlled phase 2/3 trial testing AZD1222 (ChAdOx1 nCoV-19) in healthy adults. For TCRbeta chain sequencing, PBMC samples were collected from trial participants at day 0 and at day 28 after the second dose.

The chain is encoded by TRBV7-8 joined to TRBJ1-2, with the D gene too uncertain to name. The clonotype originates from an adult who received the AZD1222 COVID-19 vaccine. The sample in question was peripheral blood, obtained 28 days after the second AZD1222 dose. The DNA is TGTGCCAGCAGCTTAGGGGAGCAATATGGCTACACCTTC. Its protein is CASSLGEQYGYTF.